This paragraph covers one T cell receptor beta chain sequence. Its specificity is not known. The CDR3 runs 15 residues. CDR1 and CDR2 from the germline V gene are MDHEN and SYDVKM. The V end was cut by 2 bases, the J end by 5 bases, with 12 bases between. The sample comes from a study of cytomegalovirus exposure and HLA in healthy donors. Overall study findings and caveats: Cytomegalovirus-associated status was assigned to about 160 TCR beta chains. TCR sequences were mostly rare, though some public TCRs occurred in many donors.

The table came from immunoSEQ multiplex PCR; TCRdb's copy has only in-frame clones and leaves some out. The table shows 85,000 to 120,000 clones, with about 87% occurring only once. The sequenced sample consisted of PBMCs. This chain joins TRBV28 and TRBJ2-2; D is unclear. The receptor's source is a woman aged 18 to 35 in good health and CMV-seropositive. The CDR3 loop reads CASSLAPRVTGELFF. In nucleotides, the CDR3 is TGTGCCAGCAGTTTAGCCCCCCGGGTAACCGGGGAGCTGTTTTTT.